The source of this T cell receptor beta chain is a study of blood T cell repertoires in COVID-19. Background on the study: Researchers got acute and convalescent COVID-19 samples from the United States, Italy and Spain.

TCRdb's copy holds only in-frame clones and misses some; the assay was immunoSEQ multiplex PCR. Among approximately 52,000 clones listed, more than 75% were seen once. The CDR3 runs to 15 residues. J was trimmed by 0 bases and V by 5 bases; bases with no gene match: 4. The germline CDR1 and CDR2 sequences are LGHDT and YNNKEL (reference sequence). Material for sequencing was peripheral blood. This receptor was taken from a man aged 65 to 79 with acute or convalescent COVID-19. This chain links TRBV3-1 (or the pseudogene TRBV3-2) with TRBJ1-5; 7 bases match TRBD1. CDR3 coding DNA: TGTGCCAGCAGCGCAGGGGGTACTAGCAATCAGCCCCAGCATTTT. It yields the protein CASSAGGTSNQPQHF.